The rows below give T cell receptor beta chains drawn from one sample of a study of blood T cell repertoires in COVID-19. Some clones are missing from TCRdb's copy, which holds only in-frame ones; the method was immunoSEQ multiplex PCR. The repertoire holds about 51,000 clones, with approximately 78% as singletons. Input material: peripheral blood. Receptors originate from a human donor with acute or convalescent COVID-19. The donor label of this sample is uncertain. Each CDR3 is given with its conserved first and last residue. The order of the fields is clone size, D gene, V gene, J gene, CDR3 length, CDR3 protein, CDR3 DNA. The D gene is left open where the match is weak. For some rows the clone size is stated as once, few or many, or as a class when expanded; others skip it.

clone size: few
D gene: -
V gene: TRBV6-5
J gene: TRBJ1-2
CDR3 length: 14
CDR3 protein: CASLGRGQYGGYTF
CDR3 DNA: TGTGCCAGCTTGGGTCGCGGACAGTATGGTGGCTACACCTTC

clone size: -
D gene: TRBD2
V gene: TRBV5-8
J gene: TRBJ2-3
CDR3 length: 15
CDR3 protein: CASSLLASGTDTQYF
CDR3 DNA: TGTGCCAGCAGCTTGTTGGCTAGCGGGACGGATACGCAGTATTTT

clone size: few
D gene: -
V gene: TRBV30
J gene: TRBJ1-1
CDR3 length: 13
CDR3 protein: CAWGRGLDTEAFF
CDR3 DNA: TGTGCCTGGGGGAGGGGGTTAGACACTGAAGCTTTCTTT

clone size: -
D gene: -
V gene: TRBV7-9
J gene: TRBJ2-1
CDR3 length: 12
CDR3 protein: CASSLQGTEQFF
CDR3 DNA: TGTGCCAGCAGCTTACAGGGAACTGAGCAGTTCTTC

clone size: -
D gene: -
V gene: TRBV12-2
J gene: TRBJ2-7
CDR3 length: 20
CDR3 protein: CASRLAIGTGDRGPHYEQYF
CDR3 DNA: TGTGCAAGTCGCTTAGCAATCGGGACAGGGGACCGTGGACCGCATTACGAGCAGTACTTC

clone size: few
D gene: TRBD1
V gene: TRBV3-1/TRBV3-2
J gene: TRBJ1-1
CDR3 length: 19
CDR3 protein: CASSQDGGPGQRMNTEAFF
CDR3 DNA: TGTGCCAGCAGCCAAGATGGGGGACCGGGACAGCGAATGAACACTGAAGCTTTCTTT

clone size: -
D gene: -
V gene: TRBV3-1/TRBV3-2
J gene: TRBJ1-2
CDR3 length: 13
CDR3 protein: CASSQEPGYGYTF
CDR3 DNA: TGTGCCAGCAGCCAAGAGCCGGGGTACGGCTACACCTTC

clone size: -
D gene: TRBD2
V gene: TRBV13
J gene: TRBJ2-1
CDR3 length: 15
CDR3 protein: CASSRLAGTYNEQFF
CDR3 DNA: TGTGCCAGCAGCCGTCTAGCGGGTACCTACAATGAGCAGTTCTTC

clone size: -
D gene: -
V gene: TRBV11-3
J gene: TRBJ2-7
CDR3 length: 13
CDR3 protein: CASSLSGPYEQYF
CDR3 DNA: TGTGCCAGCAGCTTGTCAGGGCCCTACGAGCAGTACTTC

clone size: -
D gene: -
V gene: TRBV6-5
J gene: TRBJ1-4
CDR3 length: 15
CDR3 protein: CASSYPRAANEKLFF
CDR3 DNA: TGTGCCAGCAGTTACCCCAGGGCCGCTAATGAAAAACTGTTTTTT

clone size: few
D gene: -
V gene: TRBV2
J gene: TRBJ2-3
CDR3 length: 20
CDR3 protein: CASSELGGTWTGQDTDTQYF
CDR3 DNA: TGTGCCAGCAGTGAGCTGGGGGGAACGTGGACAGGACAAGACACAGATACGCAGTATTTT

clone size: -
D gene: TRBD2
V gene: TRBV3-1/TRBV3-2
J gene: TRBJ2-5
CDR3 length: 15
CDR3 protein: CASSQGQAGGQTQYF
CDR3 DNA: TGTGCCAGCAGCCAAGGACAAGCGGGGGGACAGACCCAGTACTTC

clone size: -
D gene: -
V gene: TRBV5-1
J gene: TRBJ2-3
CDR3 length: 18
CDR3 protein: CASSLVGLRRGRADTQYF
CDR3 DNA: TGCGCCAGCAGCTTGGTAGGCCTCCGTAGGGGCAGGGCAGATACGCAGTATTTT

clone size: -
D gene: TRBD2
V gene: TRBV9
J gene: TRBJ2-3
CDR3 length: 15
CDR3 protein: CASSVGTSGTDTQYF
CDR3 DNA: TGTGCCAGCAGCGTAGGTACTAGCGGCACAGATACGCAGTATTTT

clone size: -
D gene: -
V gene: TRBV9
J gene: TRBJ1-2
CDR3 length: 12
CDR3 protein: CASSLGRYGYTF
CDR3 DNA: TGTGCCAGCAGCTTGGGGAGGTATGGCTACACCTTC

clone size: -
D gene: TRBD1
V gene: TRBV5-4
J gene: TRBJ1-6
CDR3 length: 14
CDR3 protein: CASSLQGANSPLHF
CDR3 DNA: TGTGCCAGCAGCCTACAGGGGGCTAATTCACCCCTCCACTTT

clone size: few
D gene: -
V gene: TRBV18
J gene: TRBJ1-3
CDR3 length: 17
CDR3 protein: CASSPSLGTRSGNTIYF
CDR3 DNA: TGTGCCAGCTCACCCTCCTTGGGGACACGGTCTGGAAACACCATATATTTT

clone size: -
D gene: -
V gene: TRBV7-9
J gene: TRBJ1-2
CDR3 length: 16
CDR3 protein: CASSLGGAEKGYGYTF
CDR3 DNA: TGTGCCAGCAGCTTAGGCGGGGCGGAAAAGGGGTATGGCTACACCTTC

clone size: once
D gene: -
V gene: TRBV21-1
J gene: TRBJ2-7
CDR3 length: 12
CDR3 protein: CASSKRGGEQYF
CDR3 DNA: TGTGCCAGCAGCAAAAGAGGGGGCGAGCAGTACTTC

clone size: -
D gene: -
V gene: TRBV5-1
J gene: TRBJ2-3
CDR3 length: 15
CDR3 protein: CASSLGTQGTDTQYF
CDR3 DNA: TGCGCCAGCAGCTTAGGGACACAGGGTACAGATACGCAGTATTTT

clone size: -
D gene: TRBD2
V gene: TRBV10-3
J gene: TRBJ2-3
CDR3 length: 14
CDR3 protein: CAISNRPTSDTQYF
CDR3 DNA: TGTGCCATCAGTAACCGCCCGACTAGCGATACGCAGTATTTT

clone size: -
D gene: -
V gene: TRBV6-5
J gene: TRBJ1-5
CDR3 length: 15
CDR3 protein: CASSLSGGSNQPQHF
CDR3 DNA: TGTGCCAGCAGTTTATCGGGCGGGAGCAATCAGCCCCAGCATTTT

clone size: once
D gene: -
V gene: TRBV30
J gene: TRBJ1-5
CDR3 length: 16
CDR3 protein: CAWTSGGTVSNQPQHF
CDR3 DNA: TGTGCCTGGACCAGTGGGGGGACGGTTAGCAATCAGCCCCAGCATTTT

clone size: -
D gene: TRBD2
V gene: TRBV29-1
J gene: TRBJ2-1
CDR3 length: 14
CDR3 protein: CSFTGTSGNNEQFF
CDR3 DNA: TGCAGCTTTACCGGGACTAGCGGGAATAATGAGCAGTTCTTC

clone size: -
D gene: -
V gene: TRBV7-2
J gene: TRBJ2-7
CDR3 length: 13
CDR3 protein: CASSAITRGEQYF
CDR3 DNA: TGTGCCAGCAGCGCCATTACCAGGGGCGAGCAGTACTTC

clone size: few
D gene: -
V gene: TRBV4-2
J gene: TRBJ2-2
CDR3 length: 16
CDR3 protein: CASSPNPGTNTGELFF
CDR3 DNA: TGTGCCAGCAGCCCGAACCCGGGAACGAACACCGGGGAGCTGTTTTTT

clone size: once
D gene: TRBD2
V gene: TRBV6-6
J gene: TRBJ2-5
CDR3 length: 15
CDR3 protein: CASSNGLAGVATQYF
CDR3 DNA: TGTGCCAGCAGTAACGGACTAGCGGGGGTAGCGACCCAGTACTTC

clone size: once
D gene: -
V gene: TRBV28
J gene: TRBJ2-7
CDR3 length: 14
CDR3 protein: CASSLPLLTGEQYF
CDR3 DNA: TGTGCCAGCAGTTTGCCGCTACTGACTGGCGAGCAGTACTTC

clone size: -
D gene: -
V gene: TRBV9
J gene: TRBJ1-1
CDR3 length: 14
CDR3 protein: CASSPPNANTEAFF
CDR3 DNA: TGTGCCAGCAGCCCGCCTAACGCGAACACTGAAGCTTTCTTT

clone size: few
D gene: TRBD1
V gene: TRBV7-3
J gene: TRBJ2-3
CDR3 length: 16
CDR3 protein: CASSVTGTAITDTQYF
CDR3 DNA: TGTGCCAGCAGCGTAACCGGGACAGCAATCACAGATACGCAGTATTTT

clone size: few
D gene: TRBD1
V gene: TRBV6-2/TRBV6-3
J gene: TRBJ2-2
CDR3 length: 15
CDR3 protein: CASSRRDRGTGELFF
CDR3 DNA: TGTGCCAGCAGTCGCCGGGACAGGGGCACCGGGGAGCTGTTTTTT

clone size: -
D gene: TRBD1
V gene: TRBV9
J gene: TRBJ2-1
CDR3 length: 14
CDR3 protein: CASSVEADRDEQFF
CDR3 DNA: TGTGCCAGCAGCGTAGAGGCCGACAGGGATGAGCAGTTCTTC

clone size: -
D gene: -
V gene: TRBV2
J gene: TRBJ2-6
CDR3 length: 15
CDR3 protein: CASRAEGRGANVLTF
CDR3 DNA: TGTGCCAGCAGGGCTGAGGGCCGTGGGGCCAACGTCCTGACTTTC

clone size: -
D gene: -
V gene: TRBV2
J gene: TRBJ1-3
CDR3 length: 14
CDR3 protein: CASSNSIPGNTIYF
CDR3 DNA: TGTGCCAGCAGTAACAGCATACCCGGAAACACCATATATTTT

clone size: once
D gene: -
V gene: TRBV3-1/TRBV3-2
J gene: TRBJ1-3
CDR3 length: 11
CDR3 protein: CASNIGNTIYF
CDR3 DNA: TGTGCCAGCAACATTGGAAACACCATATATTTT

clone size: -
D gene: -
V gene: TRBV5-1
J gene: TRBJ1-5
CDR3 length: 15
CDR3 protein: CASSLAGQGNQPQHF
CDR3 DNA: TGCGCCAGCAGCTTGGCGGGACAAGGCAATCAGCCCCAGCATTTT

clone size: -
D gene: -
V gene: TRBV29-1
J gene: TRBJ2-3
CDR3 length: 12
CDR3 protein: CSAQTSTDTQYF
CDR3 DNA: TGCAGCGCTCAGACTAGCACAGATACGCAGTATTTT

clone size: -
D gene: TRBD1
V gene: TRBV5-4
J gene: TRBJ1-2
CDR3 length: 17
CDR3 protein: CASSLGIQGGSNYGYTF
CDR3 DNA: TGTGCCAGCAGCTTGGGCATACAGGGGGGATCTAACTATGGCTACACCTTC

clone size: -
D gene: TRBD2
V gene: TRBV7-8
J gene: TRBJ2-5
CDR3 length: 16
CDR3 protein: CASSETGTSYSETQYF
CDR3 DNA: TGTGCCAGCAGCGAAACCGGGACTAGCTACTCGGAGACCCAGTACTTC

clone size: few
D gene: -
V gene: TRBV18
J gene: TRBJ2-3
CDR3 length: 14
CDR3 protein: CASSPISSTDTQYF
CDR3 DNA: TGTGCCAGCTCACCTATATCGAGCACAGATACGCAGTATTTT

clone size: few
D gene: TRBD2
V gene: TRBV13
J gene: TRBJ2-4
CDR3 length: 21
CDR3 protein: CASSLEFGLAGGPTAKNIQYF
CDR3 DNA: TGTGCCAGCAGCTTAGAGTTCGGGCTAGCGGGAGGGCCAACTGCCAAAAACATTCAGTACTTC

clone size: -
D gene: -
V gene: TRBV6-2/TRBV6-3
J gene: TRBJ1-1
CDR3 length: 12
CDR3 protein: CASSYVPFEAFF
CDR3 DNA: TGTGCCAGCAGTTATGTCCCTTTTGAAGCTTTCTTT

clone size: -
D gene: TRBD1
V gene: TRBV18
J gene: TRBJ2-2
CDR3 length: 15
CDR3 protein: CASSPGTGATGELFF
CDR3 DNA: TGTGCCAGCTCACCCGGGACAGGGGCCACCGGGGAGCTGTTTTTT

clone size: few
D gene: -
V gene: TRBV11-2
J gene: TRBJ2-2
CDR3 length: 11
CDR3 protein: CASSFAGELFF
CDR3 DNA: TGTGCCAGCAGCTTCGCCGGGGAGCTGTTTTTT

clone size: -
D gene: TRBD1
V gene: TRBV15
J gene: TRBJ2-5
CDR3 length: 14
CDR3 protein: CATSSGQGVETQYF
CDR3 DNA: TGTGCCACCAGCAGTGGACAGGGAGTAGAGACCCAGTACTTC

clone size: -
D gene: -
V gene: TRBV2
J gene: TRBJ2-7
CDR3 length: 14
CDR3 protein: CASSSGILSYEQYF
CDR3 DNA: TGTGCCAGCAGTTCGGGGATTTTAAGCTACGAGCAGTACTTC

clone size: -
D gene: -
V gene: TRBV30
J gene: TRBJ2-3
CDR3 length: 15
CDR3 protein: CAWSRGVRSTDTQYF
CDR3 DNA: TGTGCCTGGAGTAGGGGCGTGAGGAGCACAGATACGCAGTATTTT

clone size: -
D gene: TRBD2
V gene: TRBV5-4
J gene: TRBJ2-3
CDR3 length: 15
CDR3 protein: CASSLVGGATDTQYF
CDR3 DNA: TGTGCCAGCAGCTTGGTCGGGGGGGCCACAGATACGCAGTATTTT

clone size: -
D gene: TRBD2
V gene: TRBV3-1/TRBV3-2
J gene: TRBJ2-7
CDR3 length: 15
CDR3 protein: CASSYTSGGAYEQYF
CDR3 DNA: TGTGCCAGCAGCTATACTAGCGGGGGAGCCTACGAGCAGTACTTC

clone size: -
D gene: -
V gene: TRBV6-5
J gene: TRBJ1-5
CDR3 length: 14
CDR3 protein: CASSYSGHNQPQHF
CDR3 DNA: TGTGCCAGCAGTTACAGCGGGCACAATCAGCCCCAGCATTTT

clone size: -
D gene: -
V gene: TRBV4-1
J gene: TRBJ2-3
CDR3 length: 16
CDR3 protein: CASSRQNQQSTDTQYF
CDR3 DNA: TGCGCCAGCAGCCGACAGAATCAGCAGAGCACAGATACGCAGTATTTT

clone size: -
D gene: TRBD2
V gene: TRBV2
J gene: TRBJ2-2
CDR3 length: 16
CDR3 protein: CASSEVAGSNTGELFF
CDR3 DNA: TGTGCCAGCAGTGAAGTAGCGGGGTCGAACACCGGGGAGCTGTTTTTT

clone size: -
D gene: -
V gene: TRBV28
J gene: TRBJ1-2
CDR3 length: 15
CDR3 protein: CASSRTAQTGYGYTF
CDR3 DNA: TGTGCCAGCAGTCGAACGGCTCAAACGGGATATGGCTACACCTTC

clone size: -
D gene: TRBD2
V gene: TRBV11-3
J gene: TRBJ2-1
CDR3 length: 16
CDR3 protein: CASSLDPSGSDNEQFF
CDR3 DNA: TGTGCCAGCAGCTTAGATCCTAGCGGGAGTGACAATGAGCAGTTCTTC